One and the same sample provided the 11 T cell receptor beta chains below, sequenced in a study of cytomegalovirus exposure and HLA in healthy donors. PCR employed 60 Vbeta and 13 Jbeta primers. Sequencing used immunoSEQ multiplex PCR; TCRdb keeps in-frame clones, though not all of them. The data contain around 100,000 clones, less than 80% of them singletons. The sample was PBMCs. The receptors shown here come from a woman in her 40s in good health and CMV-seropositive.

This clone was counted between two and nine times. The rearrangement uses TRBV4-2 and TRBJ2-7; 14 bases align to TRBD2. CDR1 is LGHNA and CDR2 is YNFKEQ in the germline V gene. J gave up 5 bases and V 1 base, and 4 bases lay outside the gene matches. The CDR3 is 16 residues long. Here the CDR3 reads CASSQAGTSGSDEQYF. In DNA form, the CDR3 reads TGTGCCAGCAGCCAAGCCGGGACTAGCGGGAGTGACGAGCAGTACTTC.

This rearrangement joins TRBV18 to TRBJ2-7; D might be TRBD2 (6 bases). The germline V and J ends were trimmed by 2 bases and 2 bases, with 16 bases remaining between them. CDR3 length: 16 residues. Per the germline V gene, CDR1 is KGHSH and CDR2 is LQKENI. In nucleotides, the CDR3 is TGTGCCAGCTCACCAGGGCGGGGTTTCCCAACCTACGAGCAGTACTTC. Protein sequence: CASSPGRGFPTYEQYF.

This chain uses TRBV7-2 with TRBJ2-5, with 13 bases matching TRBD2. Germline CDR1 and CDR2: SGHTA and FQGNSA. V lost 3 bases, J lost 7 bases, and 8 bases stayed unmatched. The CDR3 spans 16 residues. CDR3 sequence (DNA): TGTGCCAGCAGCTTTTCACTAGCGGGAGGGCAGGGGACCCAGTACTTC. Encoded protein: CASSFSLAGGQGTQYF.

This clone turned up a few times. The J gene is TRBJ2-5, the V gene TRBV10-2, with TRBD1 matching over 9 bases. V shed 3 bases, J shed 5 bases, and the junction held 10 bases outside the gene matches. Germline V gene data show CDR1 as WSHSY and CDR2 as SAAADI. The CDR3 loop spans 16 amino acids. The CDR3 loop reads CASSEWGQGVMETQYF. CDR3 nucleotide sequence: TGCGCCAGCAGTGAATGGGGACAGGGTGTCATGGAGACCCAGTACTTC.

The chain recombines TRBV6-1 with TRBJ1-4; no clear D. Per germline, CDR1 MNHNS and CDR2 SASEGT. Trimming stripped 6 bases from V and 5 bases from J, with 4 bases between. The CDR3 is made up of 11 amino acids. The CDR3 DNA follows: TGTGCCAGCAGCATGAATGAAAAACTGTTTTTT. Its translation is CASSMNEKLFF.

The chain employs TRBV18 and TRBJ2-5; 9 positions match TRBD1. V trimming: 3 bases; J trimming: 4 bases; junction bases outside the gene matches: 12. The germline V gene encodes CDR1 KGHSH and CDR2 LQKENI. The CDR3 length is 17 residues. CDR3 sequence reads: CASSPQSGTGSGETQYF. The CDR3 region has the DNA TGTGCCAGCTCACCTCAATCCGGGACAGGGAGTGGAGAGACCCAGTACTTC.

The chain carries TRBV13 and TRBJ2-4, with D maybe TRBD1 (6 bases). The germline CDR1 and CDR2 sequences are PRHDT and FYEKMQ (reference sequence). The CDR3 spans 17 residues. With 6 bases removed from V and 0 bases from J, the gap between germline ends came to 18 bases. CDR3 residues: CASRRRQEAGAKNIQYF. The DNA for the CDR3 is TGTGCCAGCAGGCGACGACAGGAGGCAGGAGCCAAAAACATTCAGTACTTC. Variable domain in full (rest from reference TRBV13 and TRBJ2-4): AAGVIQSPRHLIKEKRETATLKCYPIPRHDTVYWYQQGPGQDPQFLISFYEKMQSDKGSIPDRFSAQQFSDYHSELNMSSLELGDSALYFCASRRRQEAGAKNIQYFGAGTRLSVL.

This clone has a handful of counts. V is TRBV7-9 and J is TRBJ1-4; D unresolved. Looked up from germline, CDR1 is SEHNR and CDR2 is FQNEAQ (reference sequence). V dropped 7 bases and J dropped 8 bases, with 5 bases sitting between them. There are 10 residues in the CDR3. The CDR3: CASMGEKLFF. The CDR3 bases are TGTGCCAGCATGGGCGAAAAACTGTTTTTT.

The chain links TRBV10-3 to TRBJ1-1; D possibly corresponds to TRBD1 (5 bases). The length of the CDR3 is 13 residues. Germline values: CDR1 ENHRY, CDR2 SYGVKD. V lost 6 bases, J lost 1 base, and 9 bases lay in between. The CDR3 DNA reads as TGTGCCATCAGGGCAGGGCAGAACACTGAAGCTTTCTTT. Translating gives CAIRAGQNTEAFF.

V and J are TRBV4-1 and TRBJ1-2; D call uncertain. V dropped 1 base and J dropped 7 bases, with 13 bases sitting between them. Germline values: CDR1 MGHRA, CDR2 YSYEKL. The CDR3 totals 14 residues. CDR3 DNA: TGCGCCAGCAGCCAAGCATTTGAGGGTTTTGGCTACACCTTC. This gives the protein CASSQAFEGFGYTF.

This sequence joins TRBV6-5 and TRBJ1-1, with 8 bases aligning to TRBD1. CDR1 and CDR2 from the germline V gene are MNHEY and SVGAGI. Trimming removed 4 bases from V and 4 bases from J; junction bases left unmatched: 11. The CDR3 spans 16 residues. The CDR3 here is CASSWTGSPLSTEAFF. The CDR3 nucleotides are TGTGCCAGCAGTTGGACAGGGTCCCCTTTGAGCACTGAAGCTTTCTTT.